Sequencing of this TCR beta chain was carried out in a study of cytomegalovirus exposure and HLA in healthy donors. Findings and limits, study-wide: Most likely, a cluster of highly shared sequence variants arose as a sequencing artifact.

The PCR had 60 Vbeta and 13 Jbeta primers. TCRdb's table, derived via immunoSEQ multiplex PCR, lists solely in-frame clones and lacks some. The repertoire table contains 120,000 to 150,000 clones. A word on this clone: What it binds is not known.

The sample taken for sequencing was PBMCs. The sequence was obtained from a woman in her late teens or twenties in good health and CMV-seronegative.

The CDR3 here is CASIPGATNEKLFF. CDR3 nucleotides: TGTGCCAGCATCCCAGGGGCAACTAATGAAAAACTGTTTTTT. The chain couples TRBV6-1 to TRBJ1-4; TRBD1 is a possible D gene (6 bases). Germline values: CDR1 MNHNS, CDR2 SASEGT. This CDR3 has 14 amino acids. V was trimmed by 7 bases and J by 0 bases, leaving 9 bases between them.